These T cell receptor beta chains were read from a single sample in a study of CD8 T cells in ankylosing spondylitis. Using its own MiXCR run on the 5' RACE reads, TCRdb lists one record per CDR3 protein. The data hold nearly 350,000 distinct CDR3 sequences, with about 15% observed a single time. Sequencing was performed on blood, either unsorted or a sorted T cell fraction (not recorded which). All receptors derive from a male donor with ankylosing spondylitis or in good health (not recorded which). CDR3s include the opening cysteine and the closing phenylalanine or tryptophan. The order of the fields is clone size, V gene, J gene, D gene, CDR3 DNA, CDR3 protein. A D gene is named only where the DNA matches it firmly. Some rows mark clone size as missing; the rest say once, few, many or name a class of expanded clone.

clone_size: few; v_call: TRBV12-3/TRBV12-4; j_call: TRBJ2-4; d_call: -; cdr3_nt: TGTGCCAGCAGTTTGAGTCTGAACATTCAGTACTTC; cdr3_aa: CASSLSLNIQYF
clone_size: few; v_call: TRBV29-1; j_call: TRBJ1-1; d_call: -; cdr3_nt: TGCAGCGTTCGAATGAACACTGAAGCTTTCTTT; cdr3_aa: CSVRMNTEAFF
clone_size: few; v_call: TRBV5-1; j_call: TRBJ2-3; d_call: TRBD1; cdr3_nt: TGCGCCAGCAGATCCCGGACAGGGCCAGCAGATACGCAGTATTTT; cdr3_aa: CASRSRTGPADTQYF
clone_size: -; v_call: TRBV7-2; j_call: TRBJ2-3; d_call: TRBD2; cdr3_nt: TGTGCCAGCGACTTAACCGGGGGGATCACAGATACGCAGTATTTT; cdr3_aa: CASDLTGGITDTQYF
clone_size: few; v_call: TRBV20-1; j_call: TRBJ1-2; d_call: -; cdr3_nt: TGCAGTGCTTCAGGATCGGCTAACTATGGCTACACCTTC; cdr3_aa: CSASGSANYGYTF
clone_size: -; v_call: TRBV12-5; j_call: TRBJ2-3; d_call: -; cdr3_nt: TGTGCTAGTGGTTTGTACGGGGGCGCAGATACGCAGTATTTT; cdr3_aa: CASGLYGGADTQYF
clone_size: -; v_call: TRBV2; j_call: TRBJ2-7; d_call: -; cdr3_nt: TGTGCCAGCAGTTTCTTATCCTACGAGCAGTACTTC; cdr3_aa: CASSFLSYEQYF
clone_size: few; v_call: TRBV5-6; j_call: TRBJ2-7; d_call: -; cdr3_nt: TGTGCCAGCAGCTCATACAGGGTAGGCGAGCAGTACTTC; cdr3_aa: CASSSYRVGEQYF
clone_size: -; v_call: TRBV5-5; j_call: TRBJ2-5; d_call: -; cdr3_nt: TGTGCCAGCAGCTTGTCCCCGACACACCAAGAGACCCAGTACTTC; cdr3_aa: CASSLSPTHQETQYF
clone_size: few; v_call: TRBV5-1; j_call: TRBJ2-7; d_call: TRBD1; cdr3_nt: TGCGCCAGCAGCTTAGCCGGGACAGGGAACTACGAGCAGTACTTC; cdr3_aa: CASSLAGTGNYEQYF
clone_size: -; v_call: TRBV11-2; j_call: TRBJ1-2; d_call: -; cdr3_nt: TGTGCCAGCAGCTCCCTGAGGGGGGAAACGGACGGCTACACCTTC; cdr3_aa: CASSSLRGETDGYTF
clone_size: -; v_call: TRBV12-3/TRBV12-4; j_call: TRBJ1-1; d_call: TRBD1; cdr3_nt: TGTGCCAGCAGTTCTCGGGACAGGGATGGGCGCACTGAAGCTTTCTTT; cdr3_aa: CASSSRDRDGRTEAFF
clone_size: few; v_call: TRBV12-3/TRBV12-4; j_call: TRBJ1-1; d_call: TRBD1; cdr3_nt: TGTGCCAGCAGTTTGGACAGGGAGAGCGCTGAAGCTTTCTTT; cdr3_aa: CASSLDRESAEAFF
clone_size: few; v_call: TRBV30; j_call: TRBJ2-5; d_call: TRBD2; cdr3_nt: TGTGCCTGGAGCCGAGGGACTAGCGTTTTCGGAGAGACCCAGTACTTC; cdr3_aa: CAWSRGTSVFGETQYF
clone_size: -; v_call: TRBV7-2; j_call: TRBJ2-1; d_call: TRBD2; cdr3_nt: TGTGCCAGCAGCTCGGCTGGACTAGCCGATGAGCAGTTCTTC; cdr3_aa: CASSSAGLADEQFF
clone_size: -; v_call: TRBV6-1; j_call: TRBJ2-3; d_call: TRBD1; cdr3_nt: TGTGCCAGCAGCGGGGGGACAGGGGGGGATACGCAGTATTTT; cdr3_aa: CASSGGTGGDTQYF
clone_size: few; v_call: TRBV6-1; j_call: TRBJ1-2; d_call: TRBD1; cdr3_nt: TGTGCCAGCAGTCCCCCTCAGACAGGGTATGGCTACACCTTC; cdr3_aa: CASSPPQTGYGYTF
clone_size: -; v_call: TRBV27; j_call: TRBJ1-5; d_call: -; cdr3_nt: TGTGCCAGCACCCCCTTGGGGGGCCGCAATCAGCCCCAGCATTTT; cdr3_aa: CASTPLGGRNQPQHF
clone_size: few; v_call: TRBV10-3; j_call: TRBJ1-1; d_call: -; cdr3_nt: TGTGCCATCACTTGGGGGGAATCCGCTGAAGCTTTCTTT; cdr3_aa: CAITWGESAEAFF
clone_size: -; v_call: TRBV5-1; j_call: TRBJ2-3; d_call: -; cdr3_nt: TGCGCCAGCAGCGATGGGGGCCATGGTACGCAGTATTTT; cdr3_aa: CASSDGGHGTQYF
clone_size: -; v_call: TRBV11-3; j_call: TRBJ2-3; d_call: -; cdr3_nt: TGTGCCAGCAGCTTAGGAGAGACCGGTACGCAGTATTTT; cdr3_aa: CASSLGETGTQYF
clone_size: -; v_call: TRBV4-1; j_call: TRBJ2-1; d_call: -; cdr3_nt: TGCGCCAGCAGCCGCCTTTGGGTGGCGGGGCCCTACAATGAGCAGTTCTTC; cdr3_aa: CASSRLWVAGPYNEQFF
clone_size: -; v_call: TRBV10-3; j_call: TRBJ1-2; d_call: TRBD1; cdr3_nt: TGTGCCATCAGCTCGACAGGGGACCATGGCTACACCTTC; cdr3_aa: CAISSTGDHGYTF
clone_size: few; v_call: TRBV15; j_call: TRBJ2-2; d_call: TRBD1; cdr3_nt: TGTGCCACCAGCAGAGAACAGGGGTGGGCCGGGGAGCTGTTTTTT; cdr3_aa: CATSREQGWAGELFF
clone_size: -; v_call: TRBV6-1; j_call: TRBJ1-1; d_call: TRBD1; cdr3_nt: TGTGCCAGCACCCGGGGGACAGCGGCCGTTGCTTTCTTT; cdr3_aa: CASTRGTAAVAFF
clone_size: -; v_call: TRBV12-3/TRBV12-4; j_call: TRBJ1-1; d_call: -; cdr3_nt: TGTGCCAGCAGTCCCACTCCAGGGTTGGCTTTCTTT; cdr3_aa: CASSPTPGLAFF
clone_size: many; v_call: TRBV12-3/TRBV12-4; j_call: TRBJ2-1; d_call: -; cdr3_nt: TGTGCCAGCAGCTTTACCAATGAGCAGTTCTTC; cdr3_aa: CASSFTNEQFF
clone_size: -; v_call: TRBV5-1; j_call: TRBJ1-1; d_call: -; cdr3_nt: TGCGCCAGCAGCTCCCGACTGAACACTGAAGCTTTCTTT; cdr3_aa: CASSSRLNTEAFF
clone_size: few; v_call: TRBV3-1; j_call: TRBJ2-3; d_call: TRBD2; cdr3_nt: TGTGCCAGCAGCCAATCTAGCGGAGGGACAGATACGCAGTATTTT; cdr3_aa: CASSQSSGGTDTQYF
clone_size: many; v_call: TRBV3-1; j_call: TRBJ2-5; d_call: -; cdr3_nt: TGTGCCAGCAGCCAAGGGGGGGAGACCCAGTACTTC; cdr3_aa: CASSQGGETQYF
clone_size: -; v_call: TRBV6-1; j_call: TRBJ2-5; d_call: -; cdr3_nt: TGTGCCAGCAGGGCCCGGGGTAGTTCTCAGACCCAGTACTTC; cdr3_aa: CASRARGSSQTQYF
clone_size: -; v_call: TRBV6-1; j_call: TRBJ2-2; d_call: -; cdr3_nt: TGTGCCAGCAGTGCAAATAGGGGTAACACCGGGGAGCTGTTTTTT; cdr3_aa: CASSANRGNTGELFF
clone_size: -; v_call: TRBV6-1; j_call: TRBJ2-7; d_call: TRBD1; cdr3_nt: TGTGCCGCCAGCGGTTGGGACAGGGGGTTAAGCGAGCAGTACTTC; cdr3_aa: CAASGWDRGLSEQYF
clone_size: few; v_call: TRBV9; j_call: TRBJ2-7; d_call: TRBD2; cdr3_nt: TGTGCCAGCTCTCCGGGGGGGGCAGGGGAGCAGTACTTC; cdr3_aa: CASSPGGAGEQYF
clone_size: -; v_call: TRBV19; j_call: TRBJ1-2; d_call: -; cdr3_nt: TGTGCCAGTAGTACTCGGGGGGCTCCTAACTATGGCTACACCTTC; cdr3_aa: CASSTRGAPNYGYTF
clone_size: few; v_call: TRBV20-1; j_call: TRBJ2-5; d_call: TRBD2; cdr3_nt: TGCAGTGCTAAACCCGCGGGAGTAACGGAGACCCAGTACTTC; cdr3_aa: CSAKPAGVTETQYF
clone_size: -; v_call: TRBV10-3; j_call: TRBJ1-1; d_call: -; cdr3_nt: TGTGCCACCTTTCCCCTCCTGAACACTGAAGCTTTCTTT; cdr3_aa: CATFPLLNTEAFF
clone_size: -; v_call: TRBV3-1; j_call: TRBJ2-7; d_call: -; cdr3_nt: TGTGCCAGCGCGGGGCGTACCTACGAGCAGTACTTC; cdr3_aa: CASAGRTYEQYF
clone_size: medium-sized; v_call: TRBV12-3/TRBV12-4; j_call: TRBJ2-1; d_call: -; cdr3_nt: TGTGCCAGCAGTTTACGCTCCAGCTCCTACAATGAGCAGTTCTTC; cdr3_aa: CASSLRSSSYNEQFF
clone_size: many; v_call: TRBV4-1; j_call: TRBJ1-6; d_call: TRBD1; cdr3_nt: TGCGCCAGCAGCCTCCTCCTCATGTCCCGGGACAGGGGTAATTCACCCCTCCACTTT; cdr3_aa: CASSLLLMSRDRGNSPLHF
clone_size: -; v_call: TRBV29-1; j_call: TRBJ2-5; d_call: -; cdr3_nt: TGCAGCTCAAAAAAGGGCGGGGTACAGGGGACCCAGTACTTC; cdr3_aa: CSSKKGGVQGTQYF
clone_size: -; v_call: TRBV7-9; j_call: TRBJ1-2; d_call: TRBD1; cdr3_nt: TGTGCCAGCAGCACGGACAGGGACTATGGCTACACCTTC; cdr3_aa: CASSTDRDYGYTF
clone_size: few; v_call: TRBV4-1; j_call: TRBJ1-1; d_call: -; cdr3_nt: TGCGCCAGCAGCCCCAGATTGAGGGGGAACACTGAAGCTTTCTTT; cdr3_aa: CASSPRLRGNTEAFF
clone_size: -; v_call: TRBV5-1; j_call: TRBJ2-2; d_call: -; cdr3_nt: TGCGCCAGCACAGATTCCACCGGGGAGCTGTTTTTT; cdr3_aa: CASTDSTGELFF
clone_size: many; v_call: TRBV2; j_call: TRBJ1-1; d_call: -; cdr3_nt: TGTGCCAGCAGTGAAAGTTGGAACACTGAAGCTTTCTTT; cdr3_aa: CASSESWNTEAFF
clone_size: -; v_call: TRBV21-1; j_call: TRBJ2-1; d_call: -; cdr3_nt: TGTGCCAGCAGCAAAGACCGTGGAGATGAGCAGTTCTTC; cdr3_aa: CASSKDRGDEQFF
clone_size: many; v_call: TRBV12-3/TRBV12-4; j_call: TRBJ2-1; d_call: -; cdr3_nt: TGTGCCAGCAGTCCCTTGGCGACTAGTGGTGAGCAGTTCTTC; cdr3_aa: CASSPLATSGEQFF
clone_size: few; v_call: TRBV12-3/TRBV12-4; j_call: TRBJ2-5; d_call: -; cdr3_nt: TGTGCCAGCAGTTTCTTCGGCAGGGGGGGATTAGAGACCCAGTACTTC; cdr3_aa: CASSFFGRGGLETQYF
clone_size: -; v_call: TRBV7-2; j_call: TRBJ2-1; d_call: -; cdr3_nt: TGTGCCAGCAGCTCAGAGCGCGGAACGCCGAATGAGCAGTTCTTC; cdr3_aa: CASSSERGTPNEQFF
clone_size: -; v_call: TRBV7-9; j_call: TRBJ2-1; d_call: TRBD2; cdr3_nt: TGTGCCAGCAGCTCGAAGTCTAGCGGAACTCATAATGAGCAGTTCTTC; cdr3_aa: CASSSKSSGTHNEQFF
clone_size: few; v_call: TRBV12-3/TRBV12-4; j_call: TRBJ1-6; d_call: -; cdr3_nt: TGTGCCAGCAGTTTGCAGGGAAGGGGTTCACCCCTCCACTTT; cdr3_aa: CASSLQGRGSPLHF
clone_size: once; v_call: TRBV5-1; j_call: TRBJ2-7; d_call: -; cdr3_nt: TGCGCCAGCCACATACGTTCAAATACTAACTCCTACGAGCAGTACTTC; cdr3_aa: CASHIRSNTNSYEQYF
clone_size: -; v_call: TRBV27; j_call: TRBJ2-1; d_call: TRBD2; cdr3_nt: TGTGCCAGCAGTCCTCGACTAGCGGGCCGTGGAAGCGAGCAGTTCTTC; cdr3_aa: CASSPRLAGRGSEQFF
clone_size: -; v_call: TRBV6-5; j_call: TRBJ1-6; d_call: -; cdr3_nt: TGTGCCAGCAGTTACGGGGGTCCCTATAATTCACCCCTCCACTTT; cdr3_aa: CASSYGGPYNSPLHF
clone_size: -; v_call: TRBV7-9; j_call: TRBJ1-2; d_call: -; cdr3_nt: TGTGCCAGCAGTTCACTGCCTCGACGCTATGGCTACACCTTC; cdr3_aa: CASSSLPRRYGYTF
clone_size: few; v_call: TRBV12-3/TRBV12-4; j_call: TRBJ2-1; d_call: -; cdr3_nt: TGTGCCAGCAGTTTTAGGGGGATCGTCTACAATGAGCAGTTCTTC; cdr3_aa: CASSFRGIVYNEQFF
clone_size: few; v_call: TRBV5-1; j_call: TRBJ2-1; d_call: TRBD1; cdr3_nt: TGCGCCAGCAGCGCCTCAGGGGGCAGCGCCTACAATGAGCAGTTCTTC; cdr3_aa: CASSASGGSAYNEQFF